The rows below give T cell receptor beta chains drawn from one sample of a study of blood T cell repertoires in COVID-19. The protocol was immunoSEQ multiplex PCR, while the TCRdb copy is restricted to in-frame clones and leaves out a portion. The table has roughly 70,000 clones, over 75% seen once; the top ten hold roughly 7.2%. Sequences were obtained from peripheral blood. The source of these receptors is a human donor in a cohort sampled during active COVID-19. Each CDR3 is given without its conserved first and last residue.

V gene: TRBV29-1; CDR3 protein: SVHGQDGYT
V gene: TRBV5-1; CDR3 protein: ASSSGLAGTYEQY
V gene: TRBV30; CDR3 protein: AWSVLSGNEKLF
V gene: TRBV10-3; CDR3 protein: AISFRGQTTDTQY
V gene: TRBV19; CDR3 protein: ASSRRDFVRRSPLH
V gene: TRBV9; CDR3 protein: ASSASLTSGGLLSTDTQY
V gene: TRBV11-1; CDR3 protein: ASSRTGGADYGYT
V gene: TRBV12-3/TRBV12-4; CDR3 protein: ASTLGQSYEQY
V gene: TRBV9; CDR3 protein: ASSREGTGAEAF
V gene: TRBV25-1; CDR3 protein: ASRQGISYEQY
V gene: TRBV6-5; CDR3 protein: ASRPTGPQETQY
V gene: TRBV28; CDR3 protein: ATTRIPPGARGYT
V gene: TRBV7-2; CDR3 protein: ASSLWGLNTGELF
V gene: TRBV6-5; CDR3 protein: ATIPGGGNTGGQY
V gene: TRBV7-6; CDR3 protein: ASSPGTGKPYQPQH
V gene: TRBV29-1; CDR3 protein: SVEGQN
V gene: TRBV5-4; CDR3 protein: ASSLGTVNTEAF
V gene: TRBV3-1/TRBV3-2; CDR3 protein: ASGLGQGYGYT
V gene: TRBV5-8; CDR3 protein: ASSAGQGPNQPQH
V gene: TRBV27; CDR3 protein: ASSLGLEQF
V gene: TRBV6-4; CDR3 protein: ASSAAPEGTNEKLF
V gene: TRBV5-1; CDR3 protein: ASRVQGVDYGYT
V gene: TRBV20-1; CDR3 protein: SASGGLGYT
V gene: TRBV11-2; CDR3 protein: ASSLVPTGGNTIY
V gene: TRBV6-5; CDR3 protein: ASIEMGQGSYEQY
V gene: TRBV30; CDR3 protein: AWSRLPDRARGSNQPQH
V gene: TRBV11-2; CDR3 protein: ASRLTAGGETQY
V gene: TRBV5-4; CDR3 protein: ASSFEGPLNTEAF
V gene: TRBV7-9; CDR3 protein: ASSLGSAVRGNEQF